The rows below give T cell receptor beta chains drawn from one sample of a study of T cells in narcolepsy. Sequencing was performed with immunoSEQ multiplex PCR; in TCRdb, only in-frame clones are kept and a portion is missing. The data hold tens of thousands of clones, with roughly 80% observed a single time. Sequencing input: CD45RA- memory CD4+ T cells from PBMCs. These receptors originate from a human donor with narcolepsy. The conserved cysteine and the conserved F or W are not part of the CDR3 here. The order of the fields is V gene, J gene, CDR3 protein.

v_call: TRBV11-2; j_call: TRBJ1-6; cdr3_aa: ASSLDTGGPGVSLH
v_call: TRBV10-3; j_call: TRBJ2-1; cdr3_aa: AISESRSDNEQF
v_call: TRBV29-1; j_call: TRBJ2-3; cdr3_aa: SARPDGDTQY
v_call: TRBV5-8; j_call: TRBJ2-1; cdr3_aa: ASSAAAGGPGDEQF
v_call: TRBV6-1; j_call: TRBJ2-3; cdr3_aa: ASSEDSGGADTQY
v_call: TRBV6-5; j_call: TRBJ1-5; cdr3_aa: ASSYTRDSNQPQH
v_call: TRBV30; j_call: TRBJ2-3; cdr3_aa: AWTPRDTQY
v_call: TRBV18; j_call: TRBJ1-3; cdr3_aa: ASSPPRTGDGNTIY
v_call: TRBV11-1; j_call: TRBJ1-1; cdr3_aa: ASSPRAEAF
v_call: TRBV10-1; j_call: TRBJ2-1; cdr3_aa: ASSVAGGLGNEQF
v_call: TRBV5-1; j_call: TRBJ2-1; cdr3_aa: ASSLEFLGTAYNEQF
v_call: TRBV2; j_call: TRBJ2-3; cdr3_aa: ASSELRPDTQY
v_call: TRBV6-1; j_call: TRBJ2-7; cdr3_aa: ASSEFLGTSVRGSGQY
v_call: TRBV29-1; j_call: TRBJ2-1; cdr3_aa: SGSLGARGEQF
v_call: TRBV7-2; j_call: TRBJ2-7; cdr3_aa: ASSLAGDTDTYEQY
v_call: TRBV6-5; j_call: TRBJ2-7; cdr3_aa: ASNTRPVGEQY